This TCR beta chain was obtained from a study of blood T cells in healthy people across ages. Study conclusions and caveats: Older age went with lower TCR beta diversity per million T cells, in a roughly linear way.

Comment on this clonotype: Its antigen is currently unknown.

Primers used in a second PCR of roughly 7 to 11 cycles were a sample-barcoded 5' primer and a J-beta primer mix. TCRdb re-derived calls from the 5' RACE reads in MiXCR, one entry per CDR3 protein. The sample carries fewer than 950,000 distinct CDR3 sequences, less than 70% recorded once. Individuals who donated were healthy Caucasians from Russia aged 6 to 90. Each of the donors had 9 to 10 milliliters of peripheral blood drawn into EDTA-treated Vacutainer tubes. The CDR3 is made up of 15 amino acids. The germline CDR1 and CDR2 sequences are LGHDT and YNNKEL (reference sequence). Trimming took 4 bases from V and 3 from J; bases not matched to a gene: 5.

Sequencing used blood. This clonotype originated in a man aged 80 or over in good health. The V call is TRBV3-1, the J call TRBJ2-7; 11 bases fit TRBD1. The CDR3 loop reads CASSLRTGGFYEQYF. The CDR3 DNA sequence: TGTGCCAGCAGCCTCCGGACAGGGGGCTTCTACGAGCAGTACTTC.